These T cell receptor beta chains were read from a single sample in a study of shared clonotypes between healthy human individuals. The repertoire was sequenced with immunoSEQ multiplex PCR; TCRdb's copy has only in-frame clones and lacks some. The sample holds around 500,000 clones, 79% seen once. Input material: PBMCs. The receptors shown here come from a woman between 40 and 50 years old in good health. Some clones in this sample may be carry-over from other donors' samples. The CDR3 runs from the conserved cysteine through the conserved F or W. Each record gives: CDR3 length, D gene, clone size, J gene, V gene, CDR3 protein, CDR3 DNA. The D gene is left open where the match is weak. Clone size is shown for a subset of rows, as once, few, many or a class of expanded clone.

>13|.|few|TRBJ1-2|TRBV19
CASRWEGDYGYTF
TGTGCCAGTAGATGGGAGGGTGACTATGGCTACACCTTC
>18|.|.|TRBJ2-6|TRBV9
CASSPRDTRGSGANVLTF
TGTGCCAGCAGCCCCAGGGACACTAGAGGCTCTGGGGCCAACGTCCTGACTTTC
>18|TRBD2|.|TRBJ2-3|TRBV4-2
CASSQGDGGASGRFPQYF
TGTGCCAGCAGCCAGGGAGATGGGGGGGCTAGCGGGAGATTCCCGCAGTATTTT
>15|.|.|TRBJ2-7|TRBV6-6
CASSYRDGRSYEQYF
TGTGCCAGCAGTTACCGGGACGGCCGCTCCTACGAGCAGTACTTC
>16|TRBD2|.|TRBJ2-1|TRBV7-9
CASSLLGGRDYNEQFF
TGTGCCAGCAGCTTATTGGGCGGGAGGGATTACAATGAGCAGTTCTTC
>13|TRBD1|.|TRBJ2-2|TRBV7-3
CASSATGGWELFF
TGTGCCAGCAGCGCCACAGGGGGCTGGGAGCTGTTTTTT
>13|.|.|TRBJ2-3|TRBV6-4
CASSDNLLGTQYF
TGTGCCAGCAGTGACAATCTACTGGGTACGCAGTATTTT
>14|.|.|TRBJ1-1|TRBV2
CASSRGLNMMGAFF
TGTGCCTCCTCACGGGGGCTCAACATGATGGGAGCTTTCTTT
>16|TRBD1|.|TRBJ2-5|TRBV7-2
CASSPGQGLRGETQYF
TGTGCCAGCAGCCCTGGACAGGGTTTACGTGGAGAGACCCAGTACTTC
>13|.|once|TRBJ1-5|TRBV18
CASSLDDGQPQHF
TGTGCCAGCTCACTCGACGATGGACAGCCCCAGCATTTT
>13|.|.|TRBJ2-7|TRBV2
CASSDNPPSEQYF
TGTGCCAGCAGTGATAACCCCCCCAGCGAGCAGTACTTC
>16|.|few|TRBJ1-5|TRBV5-5
CASSPTGSLAYQPQHF
TGTGCCAGCAGCCCTACCGGGAGTTTGGCCTATCAGCCCCAGCATTTT
>13|.|.|TRBJ1-6|TRBV2
CASSESTNSPLHF
TGTGCCAGCAGTGAATCAACGAATTCACCCCTCCACTTT
>16|TRBD1|.|TRBJ2-1|TRBV5-5
CASSGGTGSSYNEQFF
TGTGCCAGCAGCGGCGGGACAGGCAGCTCCTACAATGAGCAGTTCTTC
>16|.|few|TRBJ2-1|TRBV11-1
CASSYLYAEDYNEQFF
TGTGCCAGCAGCTACCTCTACGCGGAAGACTACAATGAGCAGTTCTTC
>15|.|.|TRBJ2-7|TRBV21-1
CASSNPKTGFYEQYF
TGTGCCAGCAGCAACCCCAAGACAGGGTTCTACGAGCAGTACTTC
>13|.|once|TRBJ2-3|TRBV7-9
CASSFAGLDTQYF
TGTGCCAGCAGCTTCGCGGGACTAGATACGCAGTATTTT
>14|TRBD2|.|TRBJ2-3|TRBV29-1
CSGAGGPGTDTQYF
TGCAGCGGAGCGGGAGGGCCAGGAACAGATACGCAGTATTTT
>13|.|.|TRBJ2-5|TRBV15
CATSARLLETQYF
TGTGCCACCAGCGCTCGACTCTTAGAGACCCAGTACTTC
>13|.|.|TRBJ1-2|TRBV28
CASSPLSGTGYTF
TGTGCCAGCAGCCCCCTGAGTGGAACAGGCTACACCTTC
>14|.|.|TRBJ2-4|TRBV19
CASSIRHAGDIQYF
TGTGCCAGTAGTATCCGGCACGCTGGGGACATTCAGTACTTC
>13|TRBD2|few|TRBJ2-5|TRBV7-8
CASSSSGRETQYF
TGTGCCAGCAGCTCTAGCGGGAGAGAGACCCAGTACTTC
>15|.|few|TRBJ2-7|TRBV28
CASSLLGMGLYEQYF
TGTGCCAGCAGTTTGCTGGGAATGGGACTCTATGAGCAGTACTTC
>16|.|.|TRBJ1-3|TRBV28
CASSFPLGTTGNTIYF
TGTGCCAGCAGTTTTCCCCTAGGGACAACCGGAAACACCATATATTTT
>14|TRBD1|.|TRBJ1-2|TRBV11-2
CASSFTGGAGGYTF
TGTGCCAGCAGCTTTACAGGGGGCGCTGGTGGCTACACCTTC
>15|TRBD2|.|TRBJ2-7|TRBV15
CATSSLAGRAKEQYF
TGTGCCACCAGCAGTTTAGCGGGCCGAGCAAAAGAGCAGTACTTC
>15|.|.|TRBJ1-2|TRBV15
CATSVGAGTLDGYTF
TGTGCCACCAGCGTCGGGGCGGGGACACTCGACGGCTACACCTTC
>18|.|.|TRBJ2-3|TRBV4-3
CASSQDFSPQGYTDTQYF
TGCGCCAGCAGCCAAGATTTTTCTCCCCAAGGGTACACAGATACGCAGTATTTT
>13|.|.|TRBJ2-7|TRBV19
CASTSPGTYEQYF
TGTGCCAGTACAAGCCCAGGGACCTACGAGCAGTACTTC
>15|.|.|TRBJ2-2|TRBV6-5
CASSYFPANTGELFF
TGTGCCAGCAGTTATTTCCCCGCGAACACCGGGGAGCTGTTTTTT
>16|TRBD1|.|TRBJ1-5|TRBV6-5
CASSSLRQGASQPQHF
TGTGCCAGCAGTTCCCTCAGACAGGGGGCAAGTCAGCCCCAGCATTTT
>16|TRBD2|.|TRBJ2-2|TRBV11-2
CASSLGTSSNTGELFF
TGTGCCAGCAGCTTAGGGACTAGCTCTAACACCGGGGAGCTGTTTTTT
>15|TRBD2|once|TRBJ2-1|TRBV28
CASTSGLAGRYEQFF
TGTGCCAGCACCTCCGGACTAGCGGGAAGGTATGAGCAGTTCTTC
>14|.|once|TRBJ1-1|TRBV7-9
CASSPSQGSTEAFF
TGTGCCAGCAGCCCTAGCCAGGGGAGCACTGAAGCTTTCTTT
>18|.|.|TRBJ1-5|TRBV28
CASSLGRDAIVGNQPQHF
TGTGCCAGCAGTTTAGGGAGGGACGCCATTGTTGGCAATCAGCCCCAGCATTTT
>15|TRBD1|.|TRBJ2-7|TRBV30
CAWSGDRGPTYEQYF
TGTGCCTGGAGTGGGGACAGGGGGCCTACCTACGAGCAGTACTTC
>13|.|.|TRBJ2-5|TRBV6-5
CASSHDTEETQYF
TGTGCCAGCAGCCACGACACAGAAGAGACCCAGTACTTC
>15|.|.|TRBJ2-5|TRBV7-6
CASSLPQLGQETQYF
TGTGCCAGCAGCTTACCCCAACTCGGTCAAGAGACCCAGTACTTC
>15|TRBD2|.|TRBJ2-3|TRBV19
CASSNSGSEADTQYF
TGTGCCAGTAGTAATAGCGGGAGCGAGGCAGATACGCAGTATTTT
>13|.|.|TRBJ2-5|TRBV6-6
CASSPSEQETQYF
TGTGCCAGCAGTCCCTCGGAGCAAGAGACCCAGTACTTC
>16|TRBD1|.|TRBJ1-5|TRBV28
CASSPQGTGDNQPQHF
TGTGCCAGCAGTCCGCAAGGGACAGGGGACAATCAGCCCCAGCATTTT